These 20 T cell receptor beta chains originate from one sample sequenced in a study of blood T cell repertoires in COVID-19. Only in-frame clones appear in the TCRdb table, and some are missing; sequencing was by immunoSEQ multiplex PCR. The repertoire consists of about 210,000 clones, with roughly four fifths occurring once and the leading ten covering about 2.5%. The sample was peripheral blood. These receptors all come from a woman aged 40 to 50 with active or convalescent COVID-19.

This clone was seen a few times. This rearrangement joins TRBV5-1 to TRBJ1-2; no reliable D call. V shed 4 bases and J shed 8 bases, with 15 bases lying between them. Germline CDR1 is SGHRS and CDR2 is YFSETQ. The CDR3 has 13 residues. The chain's CDR3 is CASSLGGVGGYTF. In DNA form, the CDR3 reads TGCGCCAGCAGCCTTGGAGGAGTGGGGGGCTACACCTTC. Combining the CDR3 with reference TRBV5-1 and TRBJ1-2 gives the whole variable domain KAGVTQTPRYLIKTRGQQVTLSCSPISGHRSVSWYQQTPGQGLQFLFEYFSETQRNKGNFPGRFSGRQFSNSRSEMNVSTLELGDSALYLCASSLGGVGGYTFGSGTRLTVV.

A single count supports this clone. This chain joins TRBV30 and TRBJ1-1; D unclear. The CDR3 contains 12 residues. The V end was cut by 5 bases, the J end by 1 base, with 8 bases between. Germline lookup yields CDR1 GTSNPN and CDR2 SVGIG (reference sequence). The DNA for the CDR3 is TGTGCCTGGGAGAGAGAGAACACTGAAGCTTTCTTT. Residues: CAWERENTEAFF. Complete variable domain (other parts from reference TRBV30 and TRBJ1-1): SQTIHQWPATLVQPVGSPLSLECTVEGTSNPNLYWYRQAAGRGLQLLFYSVGIGQISSEVPQNLSASRPQDRQFILSSKKLLLSDSGFYLCAWERENTEAFFGQGTRLTVV.

The CDR3 DNA is TGCGCCAGCAGCCAGCAGGGGGTTCAGGTTGGCTACACCTTC. As protein: CASSQQGVQVGYTF. The rearrangement links TRBV4-3 to TRBJ1-2; 7 bases match TRBD1. This CDR3 is built from 14 residues. Germline V gives CDR1 LGHNA, CDR2 YSLEER. After removal of 3 bases from V and 7 bases from J, the junction contained 8 bases not matched to a gene.

In this sample, this clone turned up a few times. The chain links TRBV5-1 to TRBJ2-3, with unresolved D. Germline CDR1 reads SGHRS; CDR2 reads YFSETQ. The CDR3 contains 16 residues. Trimming took 0 bases from V and 5 from J, leaving 16 bases between them. The chain's CDR3 is CASSLGSLEYEDTQYF. In DNA form, the CDR3 reads TGCGCCAGCAGCTTGGGGTCCCTAGAGTACGAAGATACGCAGTATTTT.

The chain couples TRBV19 to TRBJ1-5, with D perhaps matching TRBD1 (5 bases). V lost 3 bases to trimming and J lost 3 bases, with 15 bases between them. The CDR3 runs to 16 residues. The germline V gene has CDR1 LNHDA and CDR2 SQIVND (reference sequence). The CDR3 here is CASSISQGGFNQPQHF. The CDR3 DNA reads as TGTGCCAGTAGTATTTCCCAGGGCGGCTTCAATCAGCCCCAGCATTTT. The full variable domain, completed using reference TRBV19 and TRBJ1-5, is DGGITQSPKYLFRKEGQNVTLSCEQNLNHDAMYWYRQDPGQGLRLIYYSQIVNDFQKGDIAEGYSVSREKKESFPLTVTSAQKNPTAFYLCASSISQGGFNQPQHFGDGTRLSIL.

On this clone: The sample has other DNA sequences that encode this CDR3 too. The chain uses TRBV24-1 and TRBJ1-1, with D hard to call. CDR3 length: 13 residues. Germline V lookup: CDR1 KGHDR, CDR2 SFDVKD. Trimming took 3 bases from V and 5 from J, leaving 9 bases between them. The CDR3 DNA reads TGTGCCACCAGTGATAGGGAGAGGACTGAAGCTTTCTTT. Its protein is CATSDRERTEAFF.

The rearrangement links TRBV28 to TRBJ1-2; TRBD1 matches at 8 bases. CDR1 MDHEN and CDR2 SYDVKM come from the germline V gene. The CDR3 extends over 14 amino acids. J lost 4 bases, V lost 6 bases, and 7 bases had no gene match. CDR3 amino acids: CASRRGQGSYGYTF. CDR3 coding DNA: TGTGCCAGCAGACGCGGACAGGGATCCTATGGCTACACCTTC.

The chain has TRBV27 and TRBJ1-3; 7 positions match TRBD1. After removal of 0 bases from V and 0 bases from J, the junction contained 2 bases not matched to a gene. Germline CDR1 is MNHEY and CDR2 is SMNVEV (reference sequence). There are 16 residues in the CDR3. Here the CDR3 DNA reads TGTGCCAGCAGTTTATCTACAGGGGACTCTGGAAACACCATATATTTT. It specifies CASSLSTGDSGNTIYF.

The gene calls are TRBV18 and TRBJ1-3; TRBD1 agrees at 7 bases. CDR1 is KGHSH, CDR2 LQKENI, per germline. The CDR3 runs 16 residues. Trimming cost V 4 bases and J 0 bases; bases outside gene matches: 6. Here the CDR3 reads CASSLRQGGSGNTIYF. CDR3 nucleotides: TGTGCCAGCTCACTACGACAGGGCGGCTCTGGAAACACCATATATTTT.

V gene TRBV5-1 combines with J gene TRBJ2-5; a weak D match, TRBD1 (6 bases). Trimming cost V 3 bases and J 4 bases, with 16 bases left between them. The CDR3 length is 15 residues. The germline gives CDR1 SGHRS, CDR2 YFSETQ. CDR3 coding DNA: TGCGCCAGCAGCTCACAGGGAAGTAGGTCAGAGACCCAGTACTTC. As protein: CASSSQGSRSETQYF. Variable domain in full (rest from reference TRBV5-1 and TRBJ2-5): KAGVTQTPRYLIKTRGQQVTLSCSPISGHRSVSWYQQTPGQGLQFLFEYFSETQRNKGNFPGRFSGRQFSNSRSEMNVSTLELGDSALYLCASSSQGSRSETQYFGPGTRLLVL.

The V call is TRBV7-2, the J call TRBJ2-2, with a weak D call TRBD2 (6 bases). This CDR3 comprises 15 residues. Germline CDR1 reads SGHTA; CDR2 reads FQGNSA. V lost 5 bases to trimming and J lost 4 bases, with 14 bases between them. The CDR3, as DNA: TGTGCCAGCAGCCCCGTAGCGGAGAGCACCGGGGAGCTGTTTTTT. This encodes CASSPVAESTGELFF.

Of note for this clone: Other DNA sequences in the same sample also yield this CDR3. CDR3 in DNA: TGCGCCAGCAGCTTTCAGGGGGCCCTGACTGAAGCTTTCTTT. This translates into CASSFQGALTEAFF. The chain employs TRBV5-1 and TRBJ1-1, with 8 nucleotides matching TRBD1. This CDR3 has 14 residues. Germline values: CDR1 SGHRS, CDR2 YFSETQ. V dropped 2 bases and J dropped 5; count of bases not matched to a gene: 5.

This sequence joins TRBV29-1 and TRBJ2-1, with a weak D call TRBD1 (6 bases). V was cut by 7 bases and J by 4 bases, with 14 bases left in between. The V gene's germline CDR1 is SQVTM and CDR2 ANQGSEA. The length of the CDR3 is 13 residues. Here the CDR3 DNA reads TGCAGCGGCCCGAGCGACAGGTACAATGAGCAGTTCTTC. Its protein product is CSGPSDRYNEQFF.

The genes are TRBV29-1 and TRBJ1-2, with TRBD1 matching 8 bases. Germline CDR1 reads SQVTM; CDR2 reads ANQGSEA. Unmatched junction bases numbered 12, after V lost 4 bases and J lost 8 bases. The CDR3 covers 14 residues. CDR3 nucleotide sequence: TGCAGCGTTGCTTCTCGGGACAGGCAATCGGGCTACACCTTC. Protein: CSVASRDRQSGYTF. The full variable domain, its missing parts supplied by reference TRBV29-1 and TRBJ1-2, is SAVISQKPSRDICQRGTSLTIQCQVDSQVTMMFWYRQQPGQSLTLIATANQGSEATYESGFVIDKFPISRPNLTFSTLTVSNMSPEDSSIYLCSVASRDRQSGYTFGSGTRLTVV.

The chain uses TRBV3-1 (or the pseudogene TRBV3-2) and TRBJ1-1; D not resolved. V lost 1 base, J lost 10 bases, and 16 bases lay in between. The V gene's germline CDR1 is LGHDT and CDR2 YNNKEL (reference sequence). This CDR3 comprises 14 residues. The CDR3 DNA follows: TGTGCCAGCAGCCAAGGGTTGAGAGGGATAGGAGCTTTCTTT. This codes for CASSQGLRGIGAFF.

The gene calls are TRBV5-1 and TRBJ2-1; 10 bases are shared with TRBD1. Germline CDR1 SGHRS, CDR2 YFSETQ. The CDR3 sequence is 15 residues long. Trimming took 3 bases from V and 9 from J; bases not matched to a gene: 9. CDR3 bases: TGCGCCAGCAGCTCGCAAGGACAGGGGGTCGTTGAGCAGTTCTTC. This sequence encodes CASSSQGQGVVEQFF. Full variable domain (missing parts from reference TRBV5-1 and TRBJ2-1): KAGVTQTPRYLIKTRGQQVTLSCSPISGHRSVSWYQQTPGQGLQFLFEYFSETQRNKGNFPGRFSGRQFSNSRSEMNVSTLELGDSALYLCASSSQGQGVVEQFFGPGTRLTVL.

J is TRBJ2-7 and V is TRBV18; D unclear. From germline, CDR1 is KGHSH and CDR2 LQKENI. CDR3 length equals 14 residues. Between the trimmed V and J ends, which lost 3 bases and 1 base, there was a span of 10 bases. CDR3 sequence: CASSPPAASYEQYF. The CDR3 nucleotides read TGTGCCAGCTCACCCCCGGCGGCTTCCTACGAGCAGTACTTC.

This sequence joins TRBV10-3 and TRBJ2-6, with TRBD2 matching over 9 bases. This CDR3 comprises 18 residues. Trimming removed 6 bases from V and 2 bases from J; junction bases left unmatched: 11. From germline, CDR1 is ENHRY and CDR2 SYGVKD. The CDR3 DNA follows: TGTGCCATCAGGCGGGGGGGGATTTCGCTGGCTGGGGCCAACGTCCTGACTTTC. This translates into CAIRRGGISLAGANVLTF.

V is TRBV3-1 (or the pseudogene TRBV3-2) and J is TRBJ2-1, with 11 bases aligning to TRBD2. Germline values: CDR1 LGHDT, CDR2 YNNKEL (reference sequence). With V trimmed by 3 bases and J by 7 bases, 5 bases remained unmatched. The CDR3 runs 15 residues. The CDR3 reads CASSQLSGGGNEQFF. Written as DNA, the CDR3 is TGTGCCAGCAGCCAGCTTAGCGGGGGGGGTAATGAGCAGTTCTTC.

The chain combines TRBV27 with TRBJ1-6; TRBD1 aligns across 7 bases. CDR3 length: 18 residues. J was trimmed by 0 bases and V by 7 bases; bases with no gene match: 12. Germline V gene sequence: CDR1 MNHEY, CDR2 SMNVEV (reference sequence). The chain's CDR3 is CASTPFMTGSSYNSPLHF. The CDR3, as DNA: TGTGCCAGCACCCCGTTCATGACAGGGAGCTCCTATAATTCACCCCTCCACTTT.